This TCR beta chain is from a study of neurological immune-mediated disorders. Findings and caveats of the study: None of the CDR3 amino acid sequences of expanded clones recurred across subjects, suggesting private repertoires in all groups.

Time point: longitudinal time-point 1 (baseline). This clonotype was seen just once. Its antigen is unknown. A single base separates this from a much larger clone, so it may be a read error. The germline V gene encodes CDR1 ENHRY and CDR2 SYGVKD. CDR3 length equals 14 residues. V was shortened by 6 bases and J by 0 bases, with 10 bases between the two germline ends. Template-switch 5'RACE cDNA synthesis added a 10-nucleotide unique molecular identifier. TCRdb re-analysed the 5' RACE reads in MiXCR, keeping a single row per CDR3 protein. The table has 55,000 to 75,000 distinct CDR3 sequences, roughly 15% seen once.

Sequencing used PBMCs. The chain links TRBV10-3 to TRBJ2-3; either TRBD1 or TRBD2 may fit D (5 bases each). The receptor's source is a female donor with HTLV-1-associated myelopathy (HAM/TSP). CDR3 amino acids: CAIRQRDSTDTQYF. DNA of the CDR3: TGTGCCATCAGGCAACGGGACAGCACAGATACGCAGTATTTT.